This is a list of T cell receptor beta chains from one sample in a study of blood T cell repertoires in COVID-19. Produced via immunoSEQ multiplex PCR; TCRdb's table is partial and in-frame only. The repertoire holds around 140,000 clones, with just over 85% as singletons. The sample comprised PBMCs or T cells enriched from blood (not recorded which). The receptors were gathered from a man aged 50-60 years who had recovered from COVID-19. The CDR3 runs from the conserved cysteine through the conserved F or W. The D gene is left open where the match is weak. Only part of the rows carry a size: once, few, many, or a class if the clone is expanded.

D gene	V gene	J gene	clone size	CDR3 protein	CDR3 DNA
NA	TRBV30	TRBJ1-1	NA	CAWSVKMAAFF	TGTGCCTGGAGTGTAAAAATGGCTGCTTTCTTT
TRBD2	TRBV5-4	TRBJ2-5	NA	CASNRRGLAGEQETQYF	TGTGCCAGCAACCGGAGGGGGCTAGCGGGGGAACAAGAGACCCAGTACTTC
NA	TRBV21-1	TRBJ1-4	NA	CASSIRDEKLFF	TGTGCCAGCAGCATCAGGGATGAAAAACTGTTTTTT
NA	TRBV5-1	TRBJ2-1	NA	CASSLPGSKDEQFF	TGCGCCAGCAGCTTGCCAGGCTCAAAAGATGAGCAGTTCTTC
NA	TRBV5-6	TRBJ2-7	NA	CASSLALASEQYF	TGTGCCAGCAGCTTGGCGCTAGCCTCCGAGCAGTACTTC
NA	TRBV21-1	TRBJ2-4	NA	CASSKDWAGEGQAKNIQYF	TGTGCCAGCAGCAAAGACTGGGCAGGGGAGGGCCAAGCCAAAAACATTCAGTACTTC
NA	TRBV9	TRBJ2-3	NA	CASSVVGGTDTQYF	TGTGCCAGCAGCGTAGTAGGGGGCACAGATACGCAGTATTTT
TRBD2	TRBV7-6	TRBJ2-1	once	CASSLGLAGDTYNEQFF	TGTGCCAGCAGCTTAGGCCTAGCGGGGGACACCTACAATGAGCAGTTCTTC
NA	TRBV2	TRBJ1-1	NA	CASRGRTEAFF	TGTGCCAGCAGGGGGCGAACTGAAGCTTTCTTT
NA	TRBV28	TRBJ1-2	NA	CASSPREGYTF	TGTGCCAGTAGTCCCCGAGAGGGCTACACCTTC
NA	TRBV5-4	TRBJ1-3	NA	CASSLGQGTNTIYF	TGTGCCAGCAGCTTGGGCCAGGGTACCAACACCATATATTTT
TRBD2	TRBV7-2	TRBJ2-5	NA	CASSYSRARRGETQYF	TGTGCCAGCAGCTACTCCCGGGCAAGGCGGGGGGAGACCCAGTACTTC
TRBD2	TRBV6-4	TRBJ2-3	NA	CASSLLAGEGYTQYF	TGTGCCAGCAGCCTGCTAGCGGGAGAGGGTTATACGCAGTATTTT
NA	TRBV9	TRBJ2-5	NA	CASSAMGSQETQYF	TGTGCCAGCAGCGCGATGGGCTCCCAAGAGACCCAGTACTTC
TRBD1	TRBV7-9	TRBJ1-1	NA	CASSEGGFYEYSGTEAFF	TGTGCCAGCAGTGAAGGGGGCTTCTACGAGTATTCGGGGACTGAAGCTTTCTTT
NA	TRBV9	TRBJ2-1	NA	CASSRRDSSYNEQFF	TGTGCCAGCAGCCGGCGGGATAGCTCCTACAATGAGCAGTTCTTC
NA	TRBV5-1	TRBJ1-1	NA	CASSPRTDLNTEAFF	TGCGCCAGCAGCCCCCGGACAGATCTGAACACTGAAGCTTTCTTT
NA	TRBV2	TRBJ1-6	few	CASRKGEGQLSSPLHF	TGTGCCAGCAGGAAAGGGGAAGGACAGCTAAGTTCACCCCTCCACTTT
TRBD1	TRBV5-1	TRBJ2-1	NA	CASSLKATGGSNEQFF	TGCGCCAGCAGCTTGAAAGCGACAGGGGGGTCCAATGAGCAGTTCTTC
NA	TRBV29-1	TRBJ1-6	NA	CSVAASYNSPLHF	TGCAGCGTTGCAGCGAGTTATAATTCACCCCTCCACTTT
NA	TRBV5-8	TRBJ1-2	NA	CASSFSGSGYTF	TGTGCCAGCAGCTTTTCCGGGTCTGGCTACACCTTC
NA	TRBV10-1	TRBJ1-1	NA	CASSRIGVRIVNTEAFF	TGCGCCAGCAGTAGAATAGGGGTAAGGATTGTGAACACTGAAGCTTTCTTT
NA	TRBV11-2	TRBJ2-3	NA	CASSLGKLTGPSTDTQYF	TGTGCCAGCAGCTTAGGAAAACTAACCGGTCCCAGCACAGATACGCAGTATTTT
TRBD2	TRBV4-1	TRBJ2-3	NA	CASSQDPELAGGTDTQYF	TGCGCCAGCAGCCAAGATCCCGAGTTAGCGGGGGGCACAGATACGCAGTATTTT
TRBD1	TRBV7-8	TRBJ2-4	NA	CASSLAQGEVNIQYF	TGTGCCAGCAGCTTAGCACAGGGGGAGGTGAACATTCAGTACTTC
NA	TRBV6-5	TRBJ2-7	NA	CASSYSMANRGYEQYF	TGTGCCAGCAGTTACTCTATGGCAAACCGGGGCTACGAGCAGTACTTC
NA	TRBV5-1	TRBJ1-2	NA	CASSSSDRPYGYTF	TGCGCCAGCAGCTCATCGGACAGACCCTATGGCTACACCTTC
TRBD1	TRBV28	TRBJ1-6	NA	CASREGQAHNSPLHF	TGTGCCAGCAGGGAAGGACAGGCTCATAATTCACCCCTCCACTTT
NA	TRBV28	TRBJ1-2	NA	CASSLPQGHYGYTF	TGTGCCAGCAGTCTCCCACAGGGCCACTATGGCTACACCTTC
TRBD1	TRBV19	TRBJ2-3	NA	CASTPGRIGGPDTQYF	TGTGCCAGTACCCCTGGACGGATAGGGGGCCCAGATACGCAGTATTTT
TRBD2	TRBV27	TRBJ2-1	NA	CASRRLAIYNEQFF	TGTGCCAGCCGGAGACTAGCGATATACAATGAGCAGTTCTTC
NA	TRBV29-1	TRBJ2-5	NA	CSVVYSHRAETQYF	TGCAGCGTTGTCTATTCCCACAGGGCGGAGACCCAGTACTTC
TRBD1	TRBV7-9	TRBJ1-5	NA	CASSQQGGSVQPQHF	TGTGCCAGCAGCCAACAGGGGGGATCCGTTCAGCCCCAGCATTTT
TRBD1	TRBV5-5	TRBJ1-3	NA	CASSPGPGQAYRGNTIYF	TGTGCCAGCAGCCCGGGGCCGGGACAGGCCTACCGTGGAAACACCATATATTTT
NA	TRBV5-6	TRBJ1-1	once	CASSLALQGRYTEAFF	TGTGCCAGCAGCTTGGCGCTACAGGGTCGGTACACTGAAGCTTTCTTT
NA	TRBV5-1	TRBJ1-1	NA	CASSPGRENTEAFF	TGCGCCAGCAGCCCCGGACGGGAGAACACTGAAGCTTTCTTT
NA	TRBV6-5	TRBJ1-4	NA	CASSTYSVANEKLFF	TGTGCCAGCAGTACCTACTCCGTGGCTAATGAAAAACTGTTTTTT
NA	TRBV29-1	TRBJ1-3	NA	CSALLREAHSGNTIYF	TGCAGCGCCCTACTAAGAGAGGCACACTCTGGAAACACCATATATTTT
NA	TRBV7-9	TRBJ2-3	once	CASRSGTKTDTQYF	TGTGCCAGCAGGTCCGGGACAAAAACAGATACGCAGTATTTT
NA	TRBV27	TRBJ1-5	NA	CASSLDRLNQPQHF	TGTGCCAGCAGTTTGGACAGATTGAATCAGCCCCAGCATTTT
NA	TRBV19	TRBJ1-4	NA	CASSMGINEKLFF	TGTGCCAGTAGTATGGGCATAAATGAAAAACTGTTTTTT
NA	TRBV6-2/TRBV6-3	TRBJ2-6	NA	CASSYSTLSPGANVLTF	TGTGCCAGCAGTTACTCCACCCTATCCCCTGGGGCCAACGTCCTGACTTTC
TRBD2	TRBV5-1	TRBJ2-1	NA	CASSLDGRVYEQFF	TGCGCCAGCAGCTTGGACGGGAGGGTCTATGAGCAGTTCTTC
NA	TRBV2	TRBJ1-2	NA	CASSLKEGGYGYTF	TGTGCCAGCAGCCTAAAGGAGGGCGGCTATGGCTACACCTTC
NA	TRBV11-1	TRBJ2-5	NA	CASSLGLGETQYF	TGTGCCAGCAGCTTAGGACTAGGGGAGACCCAGTACTTC
TRBD2	TRBV15	TRBJ2-7	NA	CATSRDRAGALPVTYEQYF	TGTGCCACCAGCAGAGATAGGGCGGGAGCCCTCCCGGTCACCTACGAGCAGTACTTC
NA	TRBV2	TRBJ2-7	NA	CASSVTTYEQYF	TGTGCCAGCAGTGTCACAACCTACGAGCAGTACTTC
TRBD2	TRBV9	TRBJ2-1	NA	CASGRWGAGGNEQFF	TGTGCCAGCGGTCGGTGGGGAGCGGGGGGCAATGAGCAGTTCTTC
TRBD1	TRBV4-3	TRBJ2-2	NA	CPSSRPGTGFDGELFF	TGCCCCAGCAGCCGACCGGGGACAGGGTTTGACGGGGAGCTGTTTTTT
NA	TRBV7-9	TRBJ2-5	NA	CASTLREGASGSGTQYF	TGTGCCAGCACCCTTCGGGAGGGGGCAAGTGGGTCGGGGACCCAGTACTTC
NA	TRBV19	TRBJ1-2	NA	CASSIGTGRKAYGYTF	TGTGCCAGTAGTATAGGGACGGGGAGAAAGGCCTATGGCTACACCTTC
NA	TRBV18	TRBJ2-5	NA	CASSPGMTREETQYF	TGTGCCAGCTCACCTGGAATGACTAGGGAGGAGACCCAGTACTTC
NA	TRBV11-2	TRBJ2-1	NA	CASSRRGAYNEQFF	TGTGCCAGCAGCCGGAGGGGAGCCTACAATGAGCAGTTCTTC
TRBD1	TRBV6-2/TRBV6-3	TRBJ2-1	few	CASSLIGNRGQTNEQFF	TGTGCCAGCAGTCTTATAGGGAACAGGGGGCAAACCAATGAGCAGTTCTTC